This T cell receptor (beta chain) was retrieved from a study of T-cell memory formation after mild COVID-19. As for the study in general: TCR clusters were largely donor specific.

The CDR3 sequence is 13 residues long. Trimming pared 1 base from V and 3 bases from J, leaving 6 bases between. CDR1 and CDR2 (germline): LNHDA, SQIVND (reference sequence). Study-level results: That cross-reactive memory joined was suggested by some responding clones appearing in pre-infection memory.

TCRdb independently ran MiXCR on the 5' RACE reads; one entry per CDR3 protein. The repertoire includes 400,000 to 500,000 distinct CDR3 sequences, about 19% of them detected once, and roughly 8.4% sits in the top ten. A remark on this clonotype: Its antigen is unknown.

This clonotype was obtained from an adult woman who had mild COVID-19 (a few samples of this study predate the infection). Cell type and time point are not known. V gene TRBV19 combines with J gene TRBJ1-1; no reliable D call. The sample comprised PBMCs or a T cell subset sorted from them (not recorded which). The CDR3 coding sequence is TGTGCCAGTAGTATAGGGGTCGACACTGAAGCTTTCTTT. Residues: CASSIGVDTEAFF.